There are a few counts of the clone carrying this T cell receptor beta chain. TCRdb called the 5' RACE reads again in MiXCR, with one record for every CDR3 protein. This table has about 370,000 distinct CDR3 sequences, about 9.9% appearing once. These data belong to a study of T cells after yellow fever vaccination. On the study more broadly: Preparing low-cell-number fractions relied on SMART-Seq v4 Ultra Low Input.

The CDR3 covers 12 residues. Between the trimmed V and J ends, which lost 1 base and 8 bases, there was a span of 7 bases. Per the germline V gene, CDR1 is SEHNR and CDR2 is FQNEAQ (reference sequence). The V call is TRBV7-9, the J call TRBJ2-3; D is unclear. The sequence derives from a man aged 18 to 35 who received the YFV17D yellow fever vaccine. The material sequenced was PBMCs, taken on the day of the first yellow fever vaccination. CDR3 loop: CASSLVASTQYF. The DNA of the CDR3 is TGTGCCAGCAGCTTAGTCGCCAGTACGCAGTATTTT.